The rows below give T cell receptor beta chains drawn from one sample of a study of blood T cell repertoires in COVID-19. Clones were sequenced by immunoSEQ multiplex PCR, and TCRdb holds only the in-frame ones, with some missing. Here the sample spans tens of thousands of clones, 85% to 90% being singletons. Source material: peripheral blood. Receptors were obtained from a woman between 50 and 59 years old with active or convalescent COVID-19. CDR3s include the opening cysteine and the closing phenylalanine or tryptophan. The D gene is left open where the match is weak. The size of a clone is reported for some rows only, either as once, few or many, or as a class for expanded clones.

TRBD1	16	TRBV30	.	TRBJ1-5	CAWSPDLDRNHQPQHF	TGTGCCTGGAGTCCCGATCTGGACAGGAACCATCAGCCCCAGCATTTT
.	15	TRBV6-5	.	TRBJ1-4	CASSDSVATNEKLFF	TGTGCCAGCAGCGACAGTGTTGCAACTAATGAAAAACTGTTTTTT
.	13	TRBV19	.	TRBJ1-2	CASMGPSNYGYTF	TGTGCCAGTATGGGCCCTTCCAACTATGGCTACACCTTC
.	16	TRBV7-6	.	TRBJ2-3	CASSQGGDYGTDTQYF	TGTGCCAGCAGCCAGGGGGGAGATTATGGCACAGATACGCAGTATTTT
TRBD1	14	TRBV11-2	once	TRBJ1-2	CASSLPQGGHGYTF	TGTGCCAGCAGCTTACCCCAGGGGGGCCATGGCTACACCTTC
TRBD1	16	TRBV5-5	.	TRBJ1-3	CASSLAPGQGGNTIYF	TGTGCCAGCAGCTTGGCCCCGGGACAGGGTGGAAACACCATATATTTT
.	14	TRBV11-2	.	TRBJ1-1	CASSLVGRGTEAFF	TGTGCCAGCAGCTTAGTGGGAAGGGGGACTGAAGCTTTCTTT
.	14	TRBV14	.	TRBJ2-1	CASSLPGLYNEQFF	TGTGCCAGCAGCTTACCGGGTCTTTACAATGAGCAGTTCTTC
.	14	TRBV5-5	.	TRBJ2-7	CASRSGTLAYEQYF	TGTGCCAGCAGATCCGGGACACTTGCCTACGAGCAGTACTTC
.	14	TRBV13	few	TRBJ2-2	CASSEGLNTGELFF	TGTGCCAGCAGCGAGGGCCTAAACACCGGGGAGCTGTTTTTT
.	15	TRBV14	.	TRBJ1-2	CASSQVEGNGYGYTF	TGTGCCAGCAGCCAAGTGGAGGGGAATGGGTATGGCTACACCTTC
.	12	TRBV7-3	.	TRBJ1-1	CASSLGSPEAFF	TGTGCCAGCAGCTTAGGTAGCCCTGAAGCTTTCTTT
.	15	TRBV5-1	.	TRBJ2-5	CASSLVSPDQETQYF	TGCGCCAGCAGCTTGGTATCTCCGGACCAAGAGACCCAGTACTTC
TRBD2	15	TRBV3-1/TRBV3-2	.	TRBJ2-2	CASSPTSGRTGELFF	TGTGCCAGCAGCCCGACTAGCGGGAGGACCGGGGAGCTGTTTTTT
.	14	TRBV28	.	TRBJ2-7	CASRVHRKVGEQYF	TGTGCCAGCAGGGTTCACAGAAAGGTCGGCGAGCAGTACTTC
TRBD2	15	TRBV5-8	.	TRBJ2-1	CASSDGLALHNEQFF	TGTGCCAGCAGCGATGGACTAGCCCTTCACAATGAGCAGTTCTTC
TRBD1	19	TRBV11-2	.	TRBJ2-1	CASSPGQGAGVSSYNEQFF	TGTGCCAGCAGCCCGGGACAGGGGGCGGGAGTGTCCTCCTACAATGAGCAGTTCTTC
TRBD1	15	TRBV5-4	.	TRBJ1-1	CASSPGGLWDTEAFF	TGTGCCAGCAGCCCAGGGGGTCTGTGGGACACTGAAGCTTTCTTT
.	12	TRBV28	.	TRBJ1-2	CASSLQDYGYTF	TGTGCCAGCAGTTTACAGGACTATGGCTACACCTTC
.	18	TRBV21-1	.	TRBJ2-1	CASSKKGTGTGRINEQFF	TGTGCCAGCAGCAAAAAGGGGACCGGGACAGGAAGAATCAATGAGCAGTTCTTC
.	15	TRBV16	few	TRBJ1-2	CASSPSVSASYGYTF	TGTGCCAGCAGCCCGTCGGTATCTGCCTCCTATGGCTACACCTTC
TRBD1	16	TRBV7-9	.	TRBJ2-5	CASSLVGQGFQETQYF	TGTGCCAGCAGCTTAGTTGGACAGGGGTTTCAAGAGACCCAGTACTTC
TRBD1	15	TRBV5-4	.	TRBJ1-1	CASSFRDRINTEAFF	TGTGCCAGCAGCTTCCGGGACAGGATAAACACTGAAGCTTTCTTT
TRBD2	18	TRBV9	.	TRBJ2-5	CASSLGLAGGPAAETQYF	TGTGCCAGCAGCTTAGGACTAGCGGGAGGGCCTGCGGCAGAGACCCAGTACTTC
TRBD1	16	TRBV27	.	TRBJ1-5	CASRTTGGQSNQPQHF	TGTGCCAGCAGAACTACAGGGGGGCAGAGCAATCAGCCCCAGCATTTT
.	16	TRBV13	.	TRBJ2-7	CASSPRSDSPSYEQYF	TGTGCCAGCAGCCCCCGCTCTGACAGTCCCTCCTACGAGCAGTACTTC
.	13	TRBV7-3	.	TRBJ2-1	CASSQGDINEQFF	TGTGCCAGCAGCCAAGGGGATATAAATGAGCAGTTCTTC
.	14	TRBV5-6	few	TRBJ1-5	CASSSQDSNQPQHF	TGTGCCAGCAGCTCTCAGGATAGCAATCAGCCCCAGCATTTT
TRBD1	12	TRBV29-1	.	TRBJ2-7	CSVSGTGAEQYF	TGCAGCGTCTCCGGGACAGGGGCCGAGCAGTACTTC
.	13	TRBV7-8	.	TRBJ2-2	CASSSLKPGELFF	TGTGCCAGCAGCTCCCTAAAGCCCGGGGAGCTGTTTTTT
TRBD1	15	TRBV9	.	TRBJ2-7	CASSDRDRGRYEQYF	TGTGCCAGCAGCGACCGGGACAGGGGGCGGTACGAGCAGTACTTC
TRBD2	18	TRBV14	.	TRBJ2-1	CASSQEGWRSGAYNEQFF	TGTGCCAGCAGCCAAGAGGGGTGGAGGAGCGGGGCCTACAATGAGCAGTTCTTC
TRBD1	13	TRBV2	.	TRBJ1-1	CASDGQGRSEAFF	TGTGCCAGCGACGGACAGGGAAGGAGTGAAGCTTTCTTT
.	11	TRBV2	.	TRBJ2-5	CASTRTGEEYF	TGTGCCAGCACCAGAACAGGGGAGGAGTACTTC
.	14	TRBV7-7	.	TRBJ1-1	CASSLRGRNTEAFF	TGTGCTAGCAGCTTAAGGGGCAGGAACACTGAAGCTTTCTTT
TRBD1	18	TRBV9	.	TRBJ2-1	CASSVEPHSTGSDNEQFF	TGTGCCAGCAGCGTAGAGCCCCACTCGACAGGGTCCGACAATGAGCAGTTCTTC
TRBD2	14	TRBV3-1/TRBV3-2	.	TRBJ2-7	CASSPHRAGGEQYF	TGTGCCAGCAGCCCCCACCGGGCGGGAGGCGAGCAGTACTTC
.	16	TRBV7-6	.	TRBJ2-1	CASSLGGGWSYNEQFF	TGTGCCAGCAGCTTAGGAGGTGGTTGGAGCTACAATGAGCAGTTCTTC
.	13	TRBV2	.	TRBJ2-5	CASILGGAETQYF	TGTGCCAGCATTTTAGGGGGGGCCGAGACCCAGTACTTC
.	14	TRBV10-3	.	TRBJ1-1	CAISEPRENTEAFF	TGTGCCATCAGTGAGCCCCGGGAGAACACTGAAGCTTTCTTT
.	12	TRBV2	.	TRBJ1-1	CASRAEKVEAFF	TGTGCCAGCAGGGCGGAGAAGGTTGAAGCTTTCTTT
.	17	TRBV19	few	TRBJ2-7	CASSRGGGDSFSYEQYF	TGTGCCAGTAGCCGAGGAGGAGGGGACTCCTTCTCCTACGAGCAGTACTTC